This paragraph reports one TCR beta chain. Its antigen is undetermined. The CDR3 has 17 residues. Germline values: CDR1 DFQATT, CDR2 SNEGSKA (reference sequence). V gave up 3 bases and J gave up 4 bases, with 24 bases separating them. The entry originates in a study of Ad26.COV2.S vaccination and SARS-CoV-2 variants. Study information: A participant enrolled in the COV1001 Ad26.COV2.S trial arm provided the sample. By the intramuscular route, Ad26.COV2.S was given once, or twice 56 days apart. Study-wide results and limits: An underestimation of total T cell responses may have resulted from the TCR breadth and depth analyses.

Data came from immunoSEQ multiplex PCR; TCRdb stores just in-frame clones and leaves some out. The sample has about 350,000 clones, 88% seen once; the top ten hold 5.5% to 7%. Treatment meaning: around 19 received Ad26.COV2.S at low or high dose, single or two shots; about five received placebo; per-sample allocation not given. The investigators took samples on day 63 after the first vaccine or placebo injection. This sequence was found in a person between 18 and 65 years old who received the Ad26.COV2.S COVID-19 vaccine or a placebo. The chain employs TRBV20-1 and TRBJ1-2; no clear D gene. This material consisted of peripheral blood, taken in a trial of Ad26.COV2.S vaccine versus placebo. CDR3 nucleotides: TGCAGTGCTAGTCCCCGGATGGGCCAACTACTAAGCTATGGCTACACCTTC. Translated: CSASPRMGQLLSYGYTF.